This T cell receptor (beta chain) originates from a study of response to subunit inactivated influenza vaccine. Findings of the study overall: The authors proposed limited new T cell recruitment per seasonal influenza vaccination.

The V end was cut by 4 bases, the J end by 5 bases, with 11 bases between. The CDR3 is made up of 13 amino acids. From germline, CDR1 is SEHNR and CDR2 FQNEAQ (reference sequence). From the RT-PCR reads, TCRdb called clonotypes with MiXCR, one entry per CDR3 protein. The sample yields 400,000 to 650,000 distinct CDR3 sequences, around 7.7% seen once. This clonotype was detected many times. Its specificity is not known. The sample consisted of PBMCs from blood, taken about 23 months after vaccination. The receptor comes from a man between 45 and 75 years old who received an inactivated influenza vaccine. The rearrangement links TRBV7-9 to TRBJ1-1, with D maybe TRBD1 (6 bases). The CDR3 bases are TGTGCCAGCAGCTCGATAAGGGGGACTGAAGCTTTCTTT. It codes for CASSSIRGTEAFF. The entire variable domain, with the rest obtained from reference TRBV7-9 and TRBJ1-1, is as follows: DTGVSQNPRHKITKRGQNVTFRCDPISEHNRLYWYRQTLGQGPEFLTYFQNEAQLEKSRLLSDRFSAERPKGSFSTLEIQRTEQGDSAMYLCASSSIRGTEAFFGQGTRLTVV.